Below are 29 T cell receptor beta chains sequenced from a single sample in a study of blood T cell repertoires in COVID-19. Produced via immunoSEQ multiplex PCR; TCRdb's table is partial and in-frame only. The sample lists about 200,000 clones; approximately 82% were seen once. What was sequenced was peripheral blood. All receptors derive from a human donor with acute or convalescent COVID-19. The donor label of this sample is uncertain.

This clone showed up just a few times. CDR3 DNA: TGTGCCAGCAGTTCCGGACAGGTCCTCTCCTACGAGCAGTACTTC. Protein product: CASSSGQVLSYEQYF. The genes are TRBV28 and TRBJ2-7; 7 bases map to TRBD1. In germline, CDR1 is MDHEN, CDR2 SYDVKM. V gave up 4 bases and J gave up 0 bases; unmatched junction bases: 6. This CDR3 has 15 residues.

V is TRBV4-2 and J is TRBJ2-5; 7 bases match TRBD2. Losses at the gene ends were 1 base for V and 4 bases for J; bases not matched to a gene: 9. The CDR3 covers 16 residues. The germline V gene encodes CDR1 LGHNA and CDR2 YNFKEQ. CDR3 protein: CASSQVVAGEGETQYF. The CDR3 bases are TGTGCCAGCAGCCAAGTAGTGGCGGGAGAGGGAGAGACCCAGTACTTC.

The chain links TRBV7-7 to TRBJ2-3, with 9 bases lining up with TRBD1. CDR1 SSHAT and CDR2 FNYEAQ come from the germline V gene (reference sequence). The CDR3 has 15 amino acids. The V and J ends lost 4 bases and 4 bases, in that order; junction bases with no gene match: 6. The CDR3 is CASSSGTGFSDTQYF. The CDR3 bases are TGTGCCAGCAGCTCAGGGACAGGGTTTTCAGATACGCAGTATTTT.

The genes are TRBV11-2 and TRBJ1-1; weak D call: TRBD1 (5 bases). The CDR3 runs 14 residues. Looked up from germline, CDR1 is SGHAT and CDR2 is FQNNGV. Trimming removed 4 bases from V and 4 bases from J, with 13 bases in between. CDR3 in amino acids: CASSYLGGTTEAFF. The CDR3 DNA reads as TGTGCCAGCAGCTACCTGGGGGGTACCACTGAAGCTTTCTTT.

This sequence joins TRBV30 and TRBJ2-1; maybe TRBD1 (5 bases). Germline V lookup: CDR1 GTSNPN, CDR2 SVGIG (reference sequence). This CDR3 has 15 residues. Trimming shortened V by 0 bases and J by 6 bases, and 15 bases separated the two germline ends. The CDR3 nucleotides read TGTGCCTGGAGTGTTGGGCAGGGTTCGTTCAATGAGCAGTTCTTC. This translates into CAWSVGQGSFNEQFF. Using reference TRBV30 and TRBJ2-1 for the parts outside the CDR3, the full variable domain is SQTIHQWPATLVQPVGSPLSLECTVEGTSNPNLYWYRQAAGRGLQLLFYSVGIGQISSEVPQNLSASRPQDRQFILSSKKLLLSDSGFYLCAWSVGQGSFNEQFFGPGTRLTVL.

This clone has only one observation. J is TRBJ2-3 and V is TRBV6-6; 11 positions agree with TRBD2. Per germline, CDR1 MNHNY and CDR2 SVGAGI (reference sequence). This CDR3 comprises 17 residues. The V and J ends lost 5 bases and 3 bases, in that order; junction bases with no gene match: 10. The CDR3 DNA reads as TGTGCCAGCAGTCCCCTTTCCGCTAGCGGGAGGACAGATACGCAGTATTTT. Protein product: CASSPLSASGRTDTQYF.

This chain uses TRBV19 with TRBJ2-7; 7 nucleotides line up with TRBD2. The germline V gene encodes CDR1 LNHDA and CDR2 SQIVND (reference sequence). The ends lost 5 bases at V and 2 bases at J; junction bases unmatched: 9. This CDR3 region has 15 residues. CDR3: CASSPRGGVPYEQYF. The CDR3, as DNA: TGTGCCAGTAGTCCCCGTGGGGGGGTTCCCTACGAGCAGTACTTC.

To note about this clone: Different DNA sequences within this sample yield the same CDR3. The chain uses TRBV18 and TRBJ2-5, with D hard to call. The CDR3 covers 13 residues. The V and J ends lost 3 bases and 2 bases respectively, with 7 bases between them. The germline CDR1 and CDR2 sequences are KGHSH and LQKENI. CDR3 DNA sequence: TGTGCCAGCTCACCGGGCTTACAAGAGACCCAGTACTTC. It specifies CASSPGLQETQYF.

The V and J genes are TRBV5-1 and TRBJ2-5, with 7 positions matching TRBD2. Trimming cost V 5 bases and J 5 bases; bases outside gene matches: 6. CDR3 length: 13 residues. CDR1 is SGHRS and CDR2 is YFSETQ in the germline V gene. The CDR3 sequence is CASSRLARETQYF. Here the CDR3 DNA reads TGCGCCAGCAGTAGACTAGCTCGCGAGACCCAGTACTTC.

The chain uses TRBV7-8 and TRBJ2-6; 7 bases agree with TRBD1. The CDR3 covers 18 residues. CDR1 and CDR2 (germline): SGHVS, FQNEAQ. J was trimmed by 0 bases and V by 5 bases; bases with no gene match: 10. The CDR3 DNA sequence: TGTGCCAGCAGCCCGACAGGGAGTCCCCTCTCTGGGGCCAACGTCCTGACTTTC. Its protein is CASSPTGSPLSGANVLTF.

V usage is TRBV10-3 and J usage is TRBJ2-2, with D possibly matching TRBD1 (5 bases). Trimming removed 0 bases from V and 5 bases from J, with 10 bases in between. The CDR3 runs 15 residues. Germline V gene data show CDR1 as ENHRY and CDR2 as SYGVKD. Here the CDR3 reads CAISESKGETGELFF. CDR3 sequence (DNA): TGTGCCATCAGTGAGTCTAAAGGGGAAACCGGGGAGCTGTTTTTT.

This clone has just a few counts. V gene TRBV19 combines with J gene TRBJ1-5; D is uncertain. Germline values: CDR1 LNHDA, CDR2 SQIVND (reference sequence). Trimming shortened V by 1 base and J by 9 bases, and 7 bases separated the two germline ends. The CDR3 spans 12 residues. DNA of the CDR3: TGTGCCAGTAGTATAGCGGGTGGGCCCCAGCATTTT. Its protein is CASSIAGGPQHF.

The chain recombines TRBV5-6 with TRBJ1-5, with D tentatively TRBD1 (5 bases). The CDR3 loop spans 15 amino acids. Trimming took off 2 bases at V and 3 bases at J, with 12 bases between the two ends. Germline loops: CDR1 SGHDT, CDR2 YYEEEE. This CDR3 reads CASSLRSGINQPQHF. DNA for the CDR3: TGTGCCAGCAGCTTACGCTCAGGGATCAATCAGCCCCAGCATTTT.

The J gene is TRBJ2-7, the V gene TRBV29-1; a possible D gene is TRBD1 (6 bases). CDR3 size: 15 residues. The germline V gene encodes CDR1 SQVTM and CDR2 ANQGSEA. Trimming took 6 bases from V and 4 from J, leaving 22 bases between them. Here the CDR3 reads CSVGKWQGIEYEQYF. CDR3 bases: TGCAGCGTCGGGAAGTGGCAGGGGATCGAGTACGAGCAGTACTTC.

This CDR3 is CASSDYRASSEQFF. CDR3 in DNA: TGTGCCAGCAGCGATTACAGGGCAAGTAGTGAGCAGTTCTTC. The genes are TRBV7-9 and TRBJ2-1; D possibly corresponds to TRBD1 (6 bases). There are 14 residues in the CDR3. The germline V gene has CDR1 SEHNR and CDR2 FQNEAQ (reference sequence). V dropped 5 bases and J dropped 9 bases, with 17 bases sitting between them.

This chain links TRBV7-8 with TRBJ1-2, with 7 bases fitting TRBD1. With V trimmed by 3 bases and J by 6 bases, 1 base remained unmatched. Germline lookup yields CDR1 SGHVS and CDR2 FQNEAQ. The CDR3 covers 12 residues. The CDR3 nucleotides are TGTGCCAGCAGCTTCGACAGGGATGGCTACACCTTC. It yields the protein CASSFDRDGYTF.

The chain recombines TRBV5-1 with TRBJ2-7, with D perhaps TRBD2 (6 bases). The CDR3 runs 14 residues. Germline V gene data show CDR1 as SGHRS and CDR2 as YFSETQ. Trimming stripped 4 bases from V and 6 bases from J, with 17 bases between. CDR3 bases: TGCGCCAGCAGCCCCGACGGAGGGGTTGGCGAGCAGTACTTC. Protein sequence: CASSPDGGVGEQYF.

The chain recombines TRBV3-1 (or the pseudogene TRBV3-2) with TRBJ2-3, with 7 bases lining up with TRBD1. CDR1 is LGHDT and CDR2 is YNNKEL in the germline V gene (reference sequence). The trim removed 3 bases at V and 0 bases at J, leaving 12 bases unmatched. The length of the CDR3 is 18 residues. DNA of the CDR3: TGTGCCAGCAGCCAGGAGCCCCCGGGACAGTCTAGCACAGATACGCAGTATTTT. Translation: CASSQEPPGQSSTDTQYF.

The chain recombines TRBV5-4 with TRBJ1-3, with TRBD1 matching over 7 bases. This CDR3 spans 16 amino acids. The V gene's germline CDR1 is SGHNT and CDR2 YYREEE (reference sequence). V lost 4 bases to trimming and J lost 4 bases; unmatched junction nucleotides: 11. CDR3 in amino acids: CASSNTGGGAGNTIYF. In nucleotides, the CDR3 is TGTGCCAGCAGCAATACGGGAGGGGGCGCGGGAAACACCATATATTTT.

The chain combines TRBV25-1 with TRBJ1-2, with D unclear. The CDR3 runs 14 residues. CDR1 is MGHDK, CDR2 SYGVNS, per germline. The V and J ends lost 0 bases and 3 bases respectively, with 8 bases between them. The DNA of the CDR3 is TGTGCCAGCAGTGAATATGCCGGTGACTATGGCTACACCTTC. It encodes CASSEYAGDYGYTF.

Only a few counts were recorded for this clone. Additional DNA sequences in this sample encode the identical CDR3. V gene TRBV7-2 combines with J gene TRBJ2-3, with TRBD1 identical over 10 bases. The junction had 0 bases not matched to a gene; V was cut back by 3 bases and J by 3 bases. CDR3 size: 14 residues. Germline V gene sequence: CDR1 SGHTA, CDR2 FQGNSA. The CDR3 is CASSLGQGTDTQYF. CDR3 sequence (DNA): TGTGCCAGCAGCTTGGGACAGGGGACAGATACGCAGTATTTT.

This chain uses TRBV27 with TRBJ1-1; 7 bases match TRBD1. V trimming: 7 bases; J trimming: 1 base; junction bases outside the gene matches: 9. Germline V CDR1 and CDR2: MNHEY, SMNVEV (reference sequence). This CDR3 spans 15 amino acids. CDR3 in amino acids: CASNTQTGRNTEAFF. Written as DNA, the CDR3 is TGTGCCAGCAATACCCAGACAGGGAGGAACACTGAAGCTTTCTTT.

V is TRBV27 and J is TRBJ2-3, with TRBD2 identical over 12 bases. The length of the CDR3 is 16 residues. From germline, CDR1 is MNHEY and CDR2 SMNVEV (reference sequence). J gave up 2 bases and V 5 bases, and 5 bases lay outside the gene matches. The CDR3 is CASSARLAGVTDTQYF. For the CDR3, the DNA is TGTGCCAGCAGTGCCCGACTAGCGGGAGTCACAGATACGCAGTATTTT.

J is TRBJ2-7 and V is TRBV7-3, with D possibly matching TRBD2 (6 bases). The V and J ends lost 1 base and 4 bases respectively, with 14 bases between them. The CDR3 contains 15 residues. The germline CDR1 and CDR2 sequences are SGHTA and FQGTGA. The CDR3 DNA reads TGTGCCAGCAGCTTAATGCCGGTAGCGGAATACGAGCAGTACTTC. This gives the protein CASSLMPVAEYEQYF.

The V call is TRBV21-1, the J call TRBJ2-2; TRBD2, the table's D call, was not compared with the DNA. TRBV21-1 is listed as a pseudogene. The CDR3 is 19 residues long. The CDR3 nucleotides are TGTGCCAGCAGCTCCCCTCGAGGGGGTAGCGGGAGTGGGACCGGGGAGCTGTTTTTT. The encoded protein is CASSSPRGGSGSGTGELFF.

This clone has a single count. The CDR3 spells CSAAGDYEQYF. Here the CDR3 DNA reads TGCAGTGCTGCTGGAGACTACGAGCAGTACTTC. V gene TRBV20-1 combines with J gene TRBJ2-7; the D is unclear. V lost 5 bases and J lost 3, with 8 bases in between. The CDR3 has 11 amino acids. In germline, CDR1 is DFQATT, CDR2 SNEGSKA (reference sequence).

The chain recombines TRBV7-9 with TRBJ2-4; D might be TRBD2 (5 bases). The CDR3 is made up of 13 amino acids. Germline V gene lookup returns CDR1 SEHNR and CDR2 FQNEAQ (reference sequence). V lost 5 bases and J lost 6, with 11 bases in between. DNA of the CDR3: TGTGCCAGCAGCCTCGGACTGGGAAACATTCAGTACTTC. Translation: CASSLGLGNIQYF.

The chain carries TRBV10-3 and TRBJ2-3; 10 nucleotides match TRBD1. Germline V gene sequence: CDR1 ENHRY, CDR2 SYGVKD. V gave up 5 bases and J gave up 1 base; unmatched junction bases: 6. The CDR3 runs 16 residues. CDR3 in DNA: TGTGCCATCAGTCTCGAAGGGACAGGGGGCACAGATACGCAGTATTTT. Its translation is CAISLEGTGGTDTQYF.

This rearrangement joins TRBV7-9 to TRBJ2-7; TRBD2 matches at 7 bases. J gave up 7 bases and V 5 bases, and 8 bases lay outside the gene matches. The V gene's germline CDR1 is SEHNR and CDR2 FQNEAQ (reference sequence). This CDR3 spans 13 amino acids. The CDR3 bases are TGTGCCAGCAGCCCAGCGGGGTCTGGAGAGCAGTACTTC. Translation gives CASSPAGSGEQYF.